These 2 T cell receptor beta chains were all obtained from the same sample, sequenced in a study of graft-versus-host responses after intestinal transplantation. This table comes from immunoSEQ multiplex PCR, and its TCRdb copy is limited to in-frame clones, with some not included. The sample contains fewer than 5,500 clones, under 75% of which appear only once. The sequencing here drew on PBMCs, taken about 530 days after intestinal transplant. The receptors derive from a human patient who received an intestinal transplant, so some T cells may come from the graft donor.

V usage is TRBV4-3 and J usage is TRBJ2-7; a possible D gene is TRBD2 (6 bases). The CDR3 is 16 residues long. The V end was cut by 0 bases, the J end by 7 bases, with 19 bases between. Germline V gene lookup returns CDR1 LGHNA and CDR2 YSLEER. CDR3 DNA: TGCGCCAGCAGCCAAGATTTGTCCAGTTCGGGACTGGAGCAGTACTTC. Translation gives CASSQDLSSSGLEQYF.

The rearrangement links TRBV4-3 to TRBJ2-2, with D possibly TRBD1 on 5 matching bases. The CDR3 is made up of 12 amino acids. Germline V gives CDR1 LGHNA, CDR2 YSLEER. V was pared by 3 bases and J by 6 bases, with 5 bases between. The CDR3 coding sequence is TGCGCCAGCAGCCACAGGGCCGGGGAGCTGTTTTTT. Its translation is CASSHRAGELFF.